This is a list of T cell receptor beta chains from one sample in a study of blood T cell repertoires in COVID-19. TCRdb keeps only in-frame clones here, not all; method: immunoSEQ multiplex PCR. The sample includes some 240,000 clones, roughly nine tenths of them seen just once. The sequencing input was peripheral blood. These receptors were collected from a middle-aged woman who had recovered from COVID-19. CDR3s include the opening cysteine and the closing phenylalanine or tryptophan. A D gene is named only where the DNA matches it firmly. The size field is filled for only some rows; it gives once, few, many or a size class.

CDR3 protein: CASSLQSGGDYGYTF
CDR3 DNA: TGTGCCAGCAGCTTACAATCTGGGGGCGACTATGGCTACACCTTC
V gene: TRBV11-2
clone size: NA
D gene: NA
J gene: TRBJ1-2

CDR3 protein: CASSQVTEAFF
CDR3 DNA: TGTGCCAGCAGCCAGGTCACTGAAGCTTTCTTT
V gene: TRBV6-6
clone size: once
D gene: NA
J gene: TRBJ1-1

CDR3 protein: CATSDSPGLAGVHNEQFF
CDR3 DNA: TGTGCCACCAGTGATTCGCCTGGACTAGCGGGAGTGCACAATGAGCAGTTCTTC
V gene: TRBV24-1
clone size: few
D gene: TRBD2
J gene: TRBJ2-1

CDR3 protein: CASSQGDIYGYTF
CDR3 DNA: TGTGCCAGCTCACAGGGGGACATTTATGGCTACACCTTC
V gene: TRBV18
clone size: NA
D gene: NA
J gene: TRBJ1-2

CDR3 protein: CASSQSYGQPEAFF
CDR3 DNA: TGTGCCAGCAGCCAATCATACGGACAGCCCGAAGCTTTCTTT
V gene: TRBV7-9
clone size: NA
D gene: NA
J gene: TRBJ1-1

CDR3 protein: CASRRLAGATDTQYF
CDR3 DNA: TGTGCCAGCAGACGACTAGCGGGTGCTACAGATACGCAGTATTTT
V gene: TRBV27
clone size: NA
D gene: TRBD2
J gene: TRBJ2-3

CDR3 protein: CASSKVNGRTKNIQYF
CDR3 DNA: TGTGCCAGCAGCAAAGTTAACGGGAGGACCAAAAACATTCAGTACTTC
V gene: TRBV21-1
clone size: NA
D gene: NA
J gene: TRBJ2-4

CDR3 protein: CASSAGGLKTQYF
CDR3 DNA: TGTGCCAGCAGTGCCGGGGGTTTAAAGACCCAGTACTTC
V gene: TRBV28
clone size: NA
D gene: NA
J gene: TRBJ2-5

CDR3 protein: CASSLENTEAFF
CDR3 DNA: TGTGCCAGCTCTCTAGAGAACACTGAAGCTTTCTTT
V gene: TRBV6-5
clone size: NA
D gene: NA
J gene: TRBJ1-1

CDR3 protein: CSASIAATDTQYF
CDR3 DNA: TGCAGTGCTAGTATAGCGGCCACAGATACGCAGTATTTT
V gene: TRBV20-1
clone size: NA
D gene: NA
J gene: TRBJ2-3

CDR3 protein: CASSYEGTGAYEQYF
CDR3 DNA: TGTGCCAGCAGTTACGAGGGGACAGGTGCCTACGAGCAGTACTTC
V gene: TRBV6-5
clone size: NA
D gene: TRBD1
J gene: TRBJ2-7

CDR3 protein: CASSLAEGSRDTQYF
CDR3 DNA: TGCGCCAGCAGCTTGGCCGAGGGTTCGCGGGATACGCAGTATTTT
V gene: TRBV5-1
clone size: NA
D gene: NA
J gene: TRBJ2-3

CDR3 protein: CASSLTGLASYEQYF
CDR3 DNA: TGTGCCAGCAGTCTGACAGGACTTGCCTCCTACGAGCAGTACTTC
V gene: TRBV27
clone size: once
D gene: NA
J gene: TRBJ2-7

CDR3 protein: CASSSTGTPRVAFF
CDR3 DNA: TGTGCCAGCAGCTCCACGGGGACACCCCGGGTGGCTTTCTTT
V gene: TRBV11-3
clone size: NA
D gene: NA
J gene: TRBJ1-1

CDR3 protein: CATTSSGIEAFF
CDR3 DNA: TGTGCCACCACTTCTTCCGGGATCGAAGCTTTCTTT
V gene: TRBV10-3
clone size: NA
D gene: NA
J gene: TRBJ1-1

CDR3 protein: CASSSPPGWRSSYNEQFF
CDR3 DNA: TGTGCCAGCAGCTCACCCCCGGGGTGGCGGAGCTCCTACAATGAGCAGTTCTTC
V gene: TRBV9
clone size: NA
D gene: NA
J gene: TRBJ2-1

CDR3 protein: CSASLPAGTQYF
CDR3 DNA: TGCAGTGCTAGTCTCCCGGCGGGGACCCAGTACTTC
V gene: TRBV20-1
clone size: once
D gene: NA
J gene: TRBJ2-5

CDR3 protein: CASSRDRGSNQPQHF
CDR3 DNA: TGTGCCAGTAGTCGGGACAGAGGATCCAATCAGCCCCAGCATTTT
V gene: TRBV19
clone size: NA
D gene: TRBD1
J gene: TRBJ1-5

CDR3 protein: CASRKDRGKNEQFF
CDR3 DNA: TGTGCCAGTAGGAAGGACAGGGGCAAGAATGAGCAGTTCTTC
V gene: TRBV19
clone size: NA
D gene: TRBD1
J gene: TRBJ2-1

CDR3 protein: CASSYSVYGYTF
CDR3 DNA: TGTGCCAGCAGTTATTCCGTCTATGGCTACACCTTC
V gene: TRBV6-2/TRBV6-3
clone size: NA
D gene: NA
J gene: TRBJ1-2

CDR3 protein: CSVEFLGGASYEQYF
CDR3 DNA: TGCAGCGTTGAGTTCTTAGGCGGGGCCTCCTACGAGCAGTACTTC
V gene: TRBV29-1
clone size: NA
D gene: NA
J gene: TRBJ2-7

CDR3 protein: CASSSSGGLQPQHF
CDR3 DNA: TGTGCCAGCAGTTCTTCAGGGGGGCTGCAGCCCCAGCATTTT
V gene: TRBV28
clone size: NA
D gene: TRBD1
J gene: TRBJ1-5

CDR3 protein: CASSRQGASDTQYF
CDR3 DNA: TGTGCCAGTAGTAGGCAGGGGGCTTCTGATACGCAGTATTTT
V gene: TRBV19
clone size: once
D gene: TRBD1
J gene: TRBJ2-3

CDR3 protein: CASMRDSSAGELFF
CDR3 DNA: TGTGCCAGCATGAGGGACAGTTCGGCCGGGGAGCTGTTTTTT
V gene: TRBV6-5
clone size: NA
D gene: TRBD1
J gene: TRBJ2-2

CDR3 protein: CASSRGRTGGVGTQYF
CDR3 DNA: TGTGCCAGCAGTAGGGGCAGGACAGGGGGCGTGGGGACCCAGTACTTC
V gene: TRBV13
clone size: NA
D gene: TRBD1
J gene: TRBJ2-5

CDR3 protein: CASSLPLGGMVGTEAFF
CDR3 DNA: TGTGCCAGCAGTTTACCCCTTGGAGGGATGGTAGGCACTGAAGCTTTCTTT
V gene: TRBV28
clone size: NA
D gene: NA
J gene: TRBJ1-1

CDR3 protein: CASMRTGGTTEAFF
CDR3 DNA: TGTGCCAGCATGCGGACAGGGGGAACCACTGAAGCTTTCTTT
V gene: TRBV7-2
clone size: NA
D gene: TRBD1
J gene: TRBJ1-1

CDR3 protein: CASSSDFFSPLHF
CDR3 DNA: TGTGCCAGCAGCTCCGACTTTTTTTCACCCCTCCACTTT
V gene: TRBV6-5
clone size: NA
D gene: NA
J gene: TRBJ1-6

CDR3 protein: CASTPSVPSEQFF
CDR3 DNA: TGTGCCAGCACCCCCTCGGTCCCGAGTGAGCAGTTCTTC
V gene: TRBV28
clone size: NA
D gene: NA
J gene: TRBJ2-1

CDR3 protein: CASSLQARDYTF
CDR3 DNA: TGTGCCAGCAGCCTACAGGCTAGGGACTACACCTTC
V gene: TRBV7-9
clone size: NA
D gene: NA
J gene: TRBJ1-2

CDR3 protein: CASSTRHSPQETQYF
CDR3 DNA: TGTGCCAGCAGCACCAGACATTCTCCCCAAGAGACCCAGTACTTC
V gene: TRBV3-1/TRBV3-2
clone size: NA
D gene: NA
J gene: TRBJ2-5

CDR3 protein: CAISELSGYTDTQYF
CDR3 DNA: TGTGCCATCAGTGAGCTTAGCGGATACACAGATACGCAGTATTTT
V gene: TRBV10-3
clone size: NA
D gene: NA
J gene: TRBJ2-3

CDR3 protein: CASSLSPTGLGTEAFF
CDR3 DNA: TGTGCCAGCAGTTTATCCCCGACAGGGTTGGGCACTGAAGCTTTCTTT
V gene: TRBV27
clone size: NA
D gene: TRBD1
J gene: TRBJ1-1

CDR3 protein: CASSFRGRIAKNIQYF
CDR3 DNA: TGTGCCAGCAGCTTTCGGGGGAGGATTGCCAAAAACATTCAGTACTTC
V gene: TRBV11-1
clone size: NA
D gene: NA
J gene: TRBJ2-4

CDR3 protein: CASSVGPPYPGPDGYTF
CDR3 DNA: TGTGCCAGCAGCGTAGGGCCGCCCTACCCAGGCCCGGATGGCTACACCTTC
V gene: TRBV9
clone size: NA
D gene: NA
J gene: TRBJ1-2

CDR3 protein: CASSPGTKDTQYF
CDR3 DNA: TGTGCCAGCAGTCCCGGGACAAAGGATACGCAGTATTTT
V gene: TRBV12-3/TRBV12-4
clone size: NA
D gene: NA
J gene: TRBJ2-3

CDR3 protein: CASSLNGRDFSPLHF
CDR3 DNA: TGTGCCAGCAGCTTAAACGGACGGGACTTTTCACCCCTCCACTTT
V gene: TRBV5-6
clone size: NA
D gene: NA
J gene: TRBJ1-6

CDR3 protein: CASSFLRYEQYF
CDR3 DNA: TGTGCCAGCAGTTTTCTCCGCTACGAGCAGTACTTC
V gene: TRBV28
clone size: NA
D gene: NA
J gene: TRBJ2-7

CDR3 protein: CASSKASGRQETQYF
CDR3 DNA: TGTGCCAGCAGTAAGGCTAGCGGACGTCAAGAGACCCAGTACTTC
V gene: TRBV28
clone size: NA
D gene: TRBD2
J gene: TRBJ2-5

CDR3 protein: CASSLRSGRTDTQYF
CDR3 DNA: TGTGCCAGCAGCTTACGTAGCGGGAGGACAGATACGCAGTATTTT
V gene: TRBV7-2
clone size: NA
D gene: TRBD2
J gene: TRBJ2-3